Each of the 10 T cell receptor beta chains below was sequenced from the same sample in a study of blood T cell repertoires in COVID-19. Sequencing was performed with immunoSEQ multiplex PCR; in TCRdb, only in-frame clones are kept and a portion is missing. The sample lists over 150,000 clones, 84% seen once, with about 14% in the top ten. The specimen sequenced was peripheral blood. All receptors come from a man in his late teens or twenties with active or convalescent COVID-19.

The chain links TRBV27 to TRBJ1-5; D perhaps matches TRBD1 (6 bases). Per the germline V gene, CDR1 is MNHEY and CDR2 is SMNVEV (reference sequence). Trimming shortened V by 5 bases and J by 2 bases, and 13 bases separated the two germline ends. The CDR3 has 15 residues. The CDR3 reads CASSHTGLGNQPQHF. The DNA of the CDR3 is TGTGCCAGCAGTCACACAGGGTTGGGCAATCAGCCCCAGCATTTT.

The chain recombines TRBV5-8 with TRBJ2-5; 9 bases fit TRBD2. The CDR3 extends over 17 amino acids. Germline CDR1 reads SGHTS; CDR2 reads YDEGEE. V lost 3 bases and J lost 1; bases outside the gene matches: 10. The CDR3 loop is CASSSFRSGRIQETQYF. The CDR3 DNA reads TGTGCCAGCAGCTCTTTCCGGAGCGGGAGGATCCAAGAGACCCAGTACTTC.

DNA for the CDR3: TGCGCCAGCAGCTTGGCTTCGGGTCCCCTTATGAACACTGAAGCTTTCTTT. Translating it yields CASSLASGPLMNTEAFF. The chain couples TRBV5-1 to TRBJ1-1; D remains unclear. The CDR3 contains 17 residues. Looked up from germline, CDR1 is SGHRS and CDR2 is YFSETQ. The V gene lost 0 bases and the J gene lost 0 bases, with 15 bases spanning the gap.

This chain links TRBV7-8 with TRBJ2-3, with 9 positions matching TRBD1. V lost 5 bases and J lost 4; bases outside the gene matches: 4. The CDR3 extends over 14 amino acids. Germline loops: CDR1 SGHVS, CDR2 FQNEAQ. CDR3 DNA: TGTGCCAGCAGCGTGGACAGGGGCCCAGATACGCAGTATTTT. This codes for CASSVDRGPDTQYF.

The chain links TRBV19 to TRBJ2-5; 8 bases fit TRBD2. CDR1 and CDR2 from the germline V gene are LNHDA and SQIVND (reference sequence). The CDR3 totals 14 residues. V lost 6 bases and J lost 4; bases outside the gene matches: 7. The CDR3 coding sequence is TGTGCCAGTAGGGCGGGGGGCAAAGGAGAGACCCAGTACTTC. Protein sequence: CASRAGGKGETQYF.

The CDR3 here is CASSFTGSGNTIYF. In nucleotides, the CDR3 is TGTGCCAGCAGCTTCACAGGGTCGGGAAACACCATATATTTT. The J gene is TRBJ1-3, the V gene TRBV5-6; tentatively, D is TRBD1 (6 bases). The length of the CDR3 is 14 residues. Looked up from germline, CDR1 is SGHDT and CDR2 is YYEEEE. Trimming took off 2 bases at V and 4 bases at J, with 10 bases between the two ends.

This chain links TRBV5-6 with TRBJ2-2; no definite D call. Germline V gives CDR1 SGHDT, CDR2 YYEEEE. Trimming pared 4 bases from V and 0 bases from J, leaving 13 bases between. The CDR3 has 16 residues. In nucleotides, the CDR3 is TGTGCCAGCAGCCCCCTTGGTAGCACGAACACCGGGGAGCTGTTTTTT. It codes for CASSPLGSTNTGELFF.

This clone was detected once. The V and J genes are TRBV27 and TRBJ2-7; the D is unclear. V lost 0 bases and J lost 0, with 3 bases in between. Per germline, CDR1 MNHEY and CDR2 SMNVEV (reference sequence). The CDR3 has 13 amino acids. CDR3 residues: CASSLSGSYEQYF. DNA of the CDR3: TGTGCCAGCAGTTTATCCGGCTCCTACGAGCAGTACTTC.

The V gene is TRBV28, the J gene TRBJ1-2, with no clear D. CDR3 size: 16 residues. V lost 1 base and J 2 bases, leaving 14 bases between the germline ends. CDR1 is MDHEN and CDR2 is SYDVKM in the germline V gene. CDR3 residues: CASSLYGQEENYGYTF. The DNA for the CDR3 is TGTGCCAGCAGTTTATATGGGCAGGAGGAAAACTATGGCTACACCTTC.

The J gene is TRBJ1-5, the V gene TRBV19, with 8 bases fitting TRBD1. The length of the CDR3 is 17 residues. Trimming at V came to 4 bases and at J to 0 bases, leaving 8 bases not matched to a gene. The germline V gene encodes CDR1 LNHDA and CDR2 SQIVND (reference sequence). The CDR3 bases are TGTGCCAGTAGTACGGGACAGGTAGTGAATAGCAATCAGCCCCAGCATTTT. This encodes CASSTGQVVNSNQPQHF.